What follows are 12 T cell receptor beta chains derived from one specimen sequenced in a study of breast tumors, draining lymph nodes, adjacent tissues. TCRdb re-derived calls from the multiplex PCR reads in MiXCR, one entry per CDR3 protein. The sample yields under 15,000 distinct CDR3 sequences, under 40% seen once. What was sequenced was breast tumor tissue. These receptors originate from a female donor with breast cancer. Some clones in this sample may be carry-over from other donors' samples.

In this sample, this clonotype turned up many times. The chain couples TRBV5-1 to TRBJ2-5; TRBD2 aligns across 13 bases. This CDR3 has 16 residues. The junction had 4 bases not matched to a gene; V was cut back by 0 bases and J by 5 bases. Per the germline V gene, CDR1 is SGHRS and CDR2 is YFSETQ. The CDR3 loop is CASSLGGTSGMETQYF. DNA of the CDR3: TGCGCCAGCAGCTTGGGGGGGACTAGCGGGATGGAGACCCAGTACTTC.

The chain uses TRBV7-9 and TRBJ1-2, with D unclear. CDR3 length equals 14 residues. The germline V and J ends were trimmed by 5 bases and 6 bases, with 16 bases remaining between them. Germline CDR1 reads SEHNR; CDR2 reads FQNEAQ (reference sequence). For the CDR3, the DNA is TGTGCCAGCAGCGCTATCACGGCCAGTCATGGCTACACCTTC. It codes for CASSAITASHGYTF.

This clonotype was found many times. The rearrangement uses TRBV7-2 and TRBJ2-4, with D uncertain. The CDR3 extends over 18 amino acids. CDR1 is SGHTA, CDR2 FQGNSA, per germline. Trimming took 5 bases from V and 1 from J, leaving 21 bases between them. CDR3 residues: CASSDSPRLASAKNIQYF. The DNA for the CDR3 is TGTGCCAGCAGCGACTCCCCTCGGCTCGCCTCGGCCAAAAACATTCAGTACTTC.

The rearrangement uses TRBV15 and TRBJ1-1; D is ambiguous. V gave up 3 bases and J gave up 0 bases, with 8 bases separating them. The CDR3 is 14 amino acids. Germline CDR1 reads LNHNV; CDR2 reads YYDKDF (reference sequence). Here the CDR3 reads CATSSFGLNTEAFF. The DNA for the CDR3 is TGTGCCACCAGCAGTTTTGGGCTGAACACTGAAGCTTTCTTT.

The chain couples TRBV2 to TRBJ2-3, with 9 bases fitting TRBD2. This CDR3 contains 12 residues. Trimming at V came to 8 bases and at J to 7 bases, leaving 4 bases not matched to a gene. Germline V gene sequence: CDR1 SNHLY, CDR2 FYNNEI. The CDR3 sequence is CASETSGNTQYF. The DNA for the CDR3 is TGTGCCAGCGAGACTAGCGGTAATACGCAGTATTTT.

A single count supports this clonotype. The rearrangement links TRBV5-1 to TRBJ2-7; perhaps TRBD1 as D (6 bases). The CDR3 runs 14 residues. Germline V gene lookup returns CDR1 SGHRS and CDR2 YFSETQ. The V end was cut by 0 bases, the J end by 0 bases, with 7 bases between. The CDR3 DNA sequence: TGCGCCAGCAGCTTGGAGACAGGCTCCTACGAGCAGTACTTC. This encodes CASSLETGSYEQYF.

The gene calls are TRBV2 and TRBJ1-2; D gene ambiguous. This CDR3 comprises 14 residues. Germline CDR1 and CDR2: SNHLY and FYNNEI. The V and J ends lost 2 bases and 2 bases respectively, with 9 bases between them. The CDR3 reads CASSESTGNYGYTF. In DNA form, the CDR3 reads TGTGCCAGCAGTGAATCGACGGGAAACTATGGCTACACCTTC.

The V call is TRBV11-2, the J call TRBJ2-7; D might be TRBD1 (5 bases). The CDR3 sequence is 16 residues long. Deletions cut 5 bases from V and 4 bases from J, with 21 bases between. CDR1 and CDR2 from the germline V gene are SGHAT and FQNNGV. The CDR3 is CASSEGALWQGYEQYF. The DNA for the CDR3 is TGTGCCAGCAGCGAAGGCGCCTTGTGGCAGGGATACGAGCAGTACTTC.

Points on this clonotype: The junction and the germline gene differ at one end; a read error may be behind it. This sequence joins TRBV15 and TRBJ2-5; TRBD2 is a possible D gene (7 bases). This CDR3 has 15 residues. Germline V gene lookup returns CDR1 LNHNV and CDR2 YYDKDF (reference sequence). The CDR3 here is CATRRGGGGPETQYF. The DNA for the CDR3 is TGTGCCACCAGGAGAGGGGGAGGGGGGCCGGAGACCCAGTACTTC. Variable domain in full (rest from reference TRBV15 and TRBJ2-5): DAMVIQNPRYQVTQFGKPVTLSCSQTLNHNVMYWYQQKSSQAPKLLFHYYDKDFNNEADTPDNFQSRRPNTSFCFLDIRSPGLGDTAMYLCATRRGGGGPETQYFGPGTRLLVL.

A remark on this clonotype: One junction end disagrees with the germline gene, perhaps due to a read error. This chain joins TRBV20-1 and TRBJ2-7; maybe TRBD2 (5 bases). Per the germline V gene, CDR1 is DFQATT and CDR2 is SNEGSKA (reference sequence). This CDR3 region has 13 residues. The CDR3 sequence is CRAHRTPEGEQYF. As DNA, the CDR3 is TGCCGTGCTCATAGGACTCCAGAGGGCGAGCAGTACTTC.

The chain employs TRBV9 and TRBJ2-7; a possible D gene is TRBD1 (6 bases). V was pared by 4 bases and J by 4 bases, with 15 bases between. Germline lookup yields CDR1 SGDLS and CDR2 YYNGEE. The CDR3 runs to 14 residues. CDR3 sequence (DNA): TGTGCCAGCAGCTTGAGATGGGACAAATACGAGCAGTACTTC. Translating gives CASSLRWDKYEQYF.

This chain uses TRBV11-3 with TRBJ2-1; 9 nucleotides line up with TRBD1. V lost 5 bases and J lost 1; bases outside the gene matches: 6. The germline gives CDR1 SGHNT, CDR2 YENEEA. The CDR3 is 16 residues long. Here the CDR3 reads CASSKTGGRSYNEQFF. The CDR3 DNA sequence: TGTGCCAGCAGCAAAACAGGGGGCCGTTCCTACAATGAGCAGTTCTTC.